This T cell receptor (beta chain) stems from a study of T cell repertoires in cytomegalovirus infection (dated by TCRdb to about 2019). Regarding the study in general: Donor HLA type was relevant to the analysis, as public TCR beta signatures indicated carriage of CMV infection together with the matching HLA type. Beyond this particular receptor, the publication reports: The ex vivo response was dominated by HLA-C-restricted CMV-specific TCR beta clonotypes, and the single most frequent clonotype in two of eight donors was supplied by these HLA-C-restricted clonotypes. In both this cohort and an independent cohort of a few hundred donors, the cumulative frequency of public TCR beta family members distinguished carriers of CMV infection plus the relevant HLA type.

Sequencing used an Illumina HiSeq 1500. Clones were called with MiXCR by TCRdb after fastp trimmed the public reads at Q25, and only in-frame beta chains were retained. For every CDR3 protein sequence, its rows merge into one entry that carries the most common genes and DNA. Recorded for this sample are approximately 500,000 distinct CDR3 sequences; 11% of them occurred a single time. The ten largest clones capture roughly a tenth of the sample. Measured from the cysteine to the phenylalanine, the CDR3 is 15 residues long. CDR3 DNA is the only sequence kept; it has 45 bases, read in frame from the first base. V loses 6 bases, J loses 2 bases, and the germline ends lie 17 bases apart. This clonotype was counted ten times or more. There is no known antigen for this receptor. Per-nucleotide qualities are absent, and no much larger clonotype sits a single base away.

This receptor was obtained from a human donor in good health (CMV status not recorded). Some clones in this sample may be carry-over from other donors' samples. Here the chain combines TRBV12-3 or TRBV12-4 and TRBJ2-7; the D gene is tentatively TRBD1 or TRBD2, each matching 5 bases. Sequencing was performed on PBMCs. The DNA sequence is given as TGTGCCAGCAGCACCGTCGGGACGGTACCCTACGAGCAGTACTTC. Its product reads: CASSTVGTVPYEQYF.